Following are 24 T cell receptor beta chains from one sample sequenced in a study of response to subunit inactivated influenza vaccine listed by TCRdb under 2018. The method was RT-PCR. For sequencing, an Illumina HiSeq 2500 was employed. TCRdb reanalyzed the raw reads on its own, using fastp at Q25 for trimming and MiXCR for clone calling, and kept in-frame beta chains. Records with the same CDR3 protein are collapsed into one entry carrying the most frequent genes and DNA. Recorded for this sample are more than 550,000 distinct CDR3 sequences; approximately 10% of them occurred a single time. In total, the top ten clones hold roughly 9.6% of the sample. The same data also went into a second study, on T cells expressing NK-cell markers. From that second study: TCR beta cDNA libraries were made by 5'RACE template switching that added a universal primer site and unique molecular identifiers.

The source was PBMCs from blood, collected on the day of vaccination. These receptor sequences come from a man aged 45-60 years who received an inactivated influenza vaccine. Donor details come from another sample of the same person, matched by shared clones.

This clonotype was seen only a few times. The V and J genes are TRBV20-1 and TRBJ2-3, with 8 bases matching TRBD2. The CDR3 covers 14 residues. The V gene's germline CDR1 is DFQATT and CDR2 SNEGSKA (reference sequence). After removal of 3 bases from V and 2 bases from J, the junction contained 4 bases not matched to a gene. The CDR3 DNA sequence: TGCAGTGCTAGTGGGGGACTAGTCACAGATACGCAGTATTTT. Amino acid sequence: CSASGGLVTDTQYF.

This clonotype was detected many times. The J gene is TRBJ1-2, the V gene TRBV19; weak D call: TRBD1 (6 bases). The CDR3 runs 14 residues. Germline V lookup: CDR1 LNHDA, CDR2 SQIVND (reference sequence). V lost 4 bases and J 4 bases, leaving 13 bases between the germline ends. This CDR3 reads CASSTGQILYGYTF. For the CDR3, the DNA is TGTGCCAGTAGTACAGGACAGATCCTCTATGGCTACACCTTC.

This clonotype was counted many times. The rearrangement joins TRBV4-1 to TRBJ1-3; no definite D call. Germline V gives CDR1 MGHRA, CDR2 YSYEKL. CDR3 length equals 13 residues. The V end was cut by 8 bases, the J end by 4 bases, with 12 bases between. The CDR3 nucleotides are TGCGCCAGCCAGCCGCTTGGGGGAAACACCATATATTTT. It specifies CASQPLGGNTIYF.

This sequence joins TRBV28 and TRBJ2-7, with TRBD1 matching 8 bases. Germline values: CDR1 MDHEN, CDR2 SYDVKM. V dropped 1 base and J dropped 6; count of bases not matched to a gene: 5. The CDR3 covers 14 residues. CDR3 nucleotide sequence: TGTGCCAGCAGTTTATTTCAGGGGGCTGGCGAGCAGTACTTC. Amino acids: CASSLFQGAGEQYF.

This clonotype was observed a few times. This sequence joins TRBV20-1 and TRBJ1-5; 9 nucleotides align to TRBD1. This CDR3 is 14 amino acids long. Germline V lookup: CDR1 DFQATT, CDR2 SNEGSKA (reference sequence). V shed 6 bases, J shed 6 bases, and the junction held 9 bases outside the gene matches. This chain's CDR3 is CSAPATGGTQPQHF. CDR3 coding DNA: TGCAGTGCCCCGGCGACAGGGGGTACTCAGCCCCAGCATTTT.

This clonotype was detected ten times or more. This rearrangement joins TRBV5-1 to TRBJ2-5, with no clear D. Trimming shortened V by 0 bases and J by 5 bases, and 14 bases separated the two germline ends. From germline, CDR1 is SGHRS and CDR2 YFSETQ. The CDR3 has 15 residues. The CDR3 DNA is TGCGCCAGCAGCTTGGCGGTTATAGGGCCCGAGACCCAGTACTTC. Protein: CASSLAVIGPETQYF.

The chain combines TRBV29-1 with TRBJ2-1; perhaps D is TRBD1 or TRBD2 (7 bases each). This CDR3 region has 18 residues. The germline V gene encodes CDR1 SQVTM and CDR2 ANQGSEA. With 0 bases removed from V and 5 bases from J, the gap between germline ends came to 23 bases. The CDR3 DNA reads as TGCAGCGTTGAAGATGGGACAGAAGAGCGACTAGCCGACAATGAGCAGTTCTTC. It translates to CSVEDGTEERLADNEQFF.

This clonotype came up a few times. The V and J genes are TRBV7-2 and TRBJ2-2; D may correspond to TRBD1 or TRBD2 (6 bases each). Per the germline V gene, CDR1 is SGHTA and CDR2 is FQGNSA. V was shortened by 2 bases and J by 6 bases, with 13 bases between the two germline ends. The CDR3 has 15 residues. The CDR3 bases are TGTGCCAGCAGCTTAACAGGGACTGGGCCCGGGGAGCTGTTTTTT. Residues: CASSLTGTGPGELFF.

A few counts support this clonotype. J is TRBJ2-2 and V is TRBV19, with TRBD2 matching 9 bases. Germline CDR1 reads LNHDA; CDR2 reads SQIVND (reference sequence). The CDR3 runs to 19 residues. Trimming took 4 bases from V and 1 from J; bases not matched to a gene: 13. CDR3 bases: TGTGCCAGTAGTACCACAGGATTATTAGCGGGAGTGAACACCGGGGAGCTGTTTTTT. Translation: CASSTTGLLAGVNTGELFF.

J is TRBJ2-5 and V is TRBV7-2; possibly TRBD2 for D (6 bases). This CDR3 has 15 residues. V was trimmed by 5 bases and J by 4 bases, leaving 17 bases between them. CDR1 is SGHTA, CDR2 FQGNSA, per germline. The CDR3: CASSPQLGGSETQYF. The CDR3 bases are TGTGCCAGCAGCCCTCAATTGGGGGGTTCAGAGACCCAGTACTTC.

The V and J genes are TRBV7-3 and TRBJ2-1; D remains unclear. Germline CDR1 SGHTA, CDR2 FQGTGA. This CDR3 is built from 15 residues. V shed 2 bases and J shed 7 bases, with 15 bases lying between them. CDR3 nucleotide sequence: TGTGCCAGCAGCTTAGATCCCCGGGTTGGGAATGAGCAGTTCTTC. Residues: CASSLDPRVGNEQFF.

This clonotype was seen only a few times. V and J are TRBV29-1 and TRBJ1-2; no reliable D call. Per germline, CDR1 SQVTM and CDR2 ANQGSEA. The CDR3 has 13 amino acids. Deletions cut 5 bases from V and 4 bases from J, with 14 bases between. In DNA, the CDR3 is TGCAGCGTTCCATCGACCGGGTTCTATGGCTACACCTTC. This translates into CSVPSTGFYGYTF.

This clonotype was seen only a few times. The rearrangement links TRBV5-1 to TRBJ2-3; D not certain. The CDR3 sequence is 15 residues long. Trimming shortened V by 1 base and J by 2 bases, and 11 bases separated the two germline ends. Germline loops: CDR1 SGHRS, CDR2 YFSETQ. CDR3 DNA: TGCGCCAGCAGCTTGCGCAGGTCCACCACAGATACGCAGTATTTT. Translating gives CASSLRRSTTDTQYF.

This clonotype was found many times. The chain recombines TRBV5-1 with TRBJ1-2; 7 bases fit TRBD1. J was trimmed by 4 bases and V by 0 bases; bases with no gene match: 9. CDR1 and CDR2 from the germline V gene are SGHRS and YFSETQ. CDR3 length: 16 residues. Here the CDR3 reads CASSLEPGQPPYGYTF. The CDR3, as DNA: TGCGCCAGCAGCTTGGAACCGGGACAGCCACCCTATGGCTACACCTTC.

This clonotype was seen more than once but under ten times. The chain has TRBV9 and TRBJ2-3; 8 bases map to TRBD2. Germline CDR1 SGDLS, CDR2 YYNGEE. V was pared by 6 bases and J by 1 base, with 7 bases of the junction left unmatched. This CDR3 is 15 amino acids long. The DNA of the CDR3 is TGTGCCAGCAACAGACGGGAGGGGCGCACAGATACGCAGTATTTT. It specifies CASNRREGRTDTQYF. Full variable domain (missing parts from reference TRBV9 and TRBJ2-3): DSGVTQTPKHLITATGQRVTLRCSPRSGDLSVYWYQQSLDQGLQFLIQYYNGEERAKGNILERFSAQQFPDLHSELNLSSLELGDSALYFCASNRREGRTDTQYFGPGTRLTVL.

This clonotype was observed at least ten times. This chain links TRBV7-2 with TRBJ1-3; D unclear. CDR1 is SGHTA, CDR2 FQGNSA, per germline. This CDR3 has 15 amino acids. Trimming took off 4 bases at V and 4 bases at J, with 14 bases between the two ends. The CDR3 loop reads CASSSSPNPGNTIYF. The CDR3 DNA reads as TGTGCCAGCAGCTCCTCACCTAATCCCGGAAACACCATATATTTT.

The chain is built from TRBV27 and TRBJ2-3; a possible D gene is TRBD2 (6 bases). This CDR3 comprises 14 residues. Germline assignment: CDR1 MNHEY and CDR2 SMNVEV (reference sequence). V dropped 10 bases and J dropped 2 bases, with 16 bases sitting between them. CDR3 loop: CATQGLLNTDTQYF. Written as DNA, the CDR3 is TGTGCCACCCAGGGACTCCTGAACACAGATACGCAGTATTTT.

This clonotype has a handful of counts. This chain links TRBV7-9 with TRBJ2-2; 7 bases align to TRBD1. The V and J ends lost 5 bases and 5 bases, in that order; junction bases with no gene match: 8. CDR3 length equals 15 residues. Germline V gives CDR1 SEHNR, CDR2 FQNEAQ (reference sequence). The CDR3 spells CASSQHRGETGELFF. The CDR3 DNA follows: TGTGCCAGCAGCCAGCACAGGGGAGAAACCGGGGAGCTGTTTTTT.

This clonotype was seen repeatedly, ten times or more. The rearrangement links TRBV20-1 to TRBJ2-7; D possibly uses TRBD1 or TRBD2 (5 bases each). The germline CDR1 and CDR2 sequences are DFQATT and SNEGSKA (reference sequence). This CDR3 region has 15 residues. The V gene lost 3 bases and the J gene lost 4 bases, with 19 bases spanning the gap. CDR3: CSASAGAARAYEQYF. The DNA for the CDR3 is TGCAGTGCTAGCGCCGGGGCAGCGAGAGCTTACGAGCAGTACTTC.

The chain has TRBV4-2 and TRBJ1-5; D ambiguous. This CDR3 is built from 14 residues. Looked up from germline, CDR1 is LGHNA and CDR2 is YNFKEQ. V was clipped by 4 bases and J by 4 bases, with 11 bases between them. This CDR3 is CASSRAGPNQPQHF. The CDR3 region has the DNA TGTGCCAGCAGCCGAGCAGGACCGAATCAGCCCCAGCATTTT.

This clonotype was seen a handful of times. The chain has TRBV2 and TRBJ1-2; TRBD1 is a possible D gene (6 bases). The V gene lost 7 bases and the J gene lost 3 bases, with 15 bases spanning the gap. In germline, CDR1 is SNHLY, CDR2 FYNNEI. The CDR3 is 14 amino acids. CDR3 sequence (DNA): TGTGCCAGCATCCAGCTACAGGGTTACTATGGCTACACCTTC. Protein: CASIQLQGYYGYTF.

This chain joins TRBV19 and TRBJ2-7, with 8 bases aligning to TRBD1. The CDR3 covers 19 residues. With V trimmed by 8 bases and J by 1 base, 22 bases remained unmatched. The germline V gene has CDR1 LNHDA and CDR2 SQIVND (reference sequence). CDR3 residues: CASGPRTGFAGQGSYEQYF. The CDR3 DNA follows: TGTGCCAGTGGCCCCAGGACAGGGTTCGCCGGCCAGGGGTCCTACGAGCAGTACTTC.

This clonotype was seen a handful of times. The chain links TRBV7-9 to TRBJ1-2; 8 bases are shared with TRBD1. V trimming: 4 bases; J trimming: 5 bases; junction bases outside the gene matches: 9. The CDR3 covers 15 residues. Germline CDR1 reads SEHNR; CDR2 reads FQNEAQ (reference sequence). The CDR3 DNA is TGTGCCAGCAGCTGGAAGGACAGGGATGAATATGGCTACACCTTC. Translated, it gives CASSWKDRDEYGYTF.

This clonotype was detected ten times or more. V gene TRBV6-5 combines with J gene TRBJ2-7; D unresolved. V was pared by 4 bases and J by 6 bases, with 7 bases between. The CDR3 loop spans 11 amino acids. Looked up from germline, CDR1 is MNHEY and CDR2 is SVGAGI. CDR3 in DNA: TGTGCCAGCAGTTCCCCGCCCGAGCAGTACTTC. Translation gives CASSSPPEQYF.